This T cell receptor beta chain was sequenced during a study of shared clonotypes between healthy human individuals. Study observations and caveats: Roughly 5% of naive CD4 clonotypes were common to a handful of donors.

Worth noting for this clone: Its antigen is unidentified.

CDR3 length equals 16 residues. Germline V gene sequence: CDR1 MDHEN, CDR2 SYDVKM. The junction had 10 bases not matched to a gene; V was cut back by 7 bases and J by 4 bases. Several immunoSEQ 96-well plates shared each subset's DNA, each plate a replicate. Sorted-subset replicate PCR reactions contained 200 ng DNA, corresponding to approximately 30,000 T cell genomes. Profiling relied on immunoSEQ multiplex PCR, and the TCRdb table lists in-frame clones only, not all of them. Of approximately 810,000 clones in the sample, more than 85% were seen once. Positively selected for CCR7, the CD45RO-negative cells used as naive CD8 cells excluded terminally differentiated effector memory CD45RA+ cells. Donors comprised healthy HIV-negative adults lacking recent acute infections or vaccinations.

The receptor was isolated from a man aged 25-45 years in good health. The chain joins TRBV28 to TRBJ1-1, with 12 nucleotides matching TRBD1. The source material was naive CD8+ T cells sorted from blood. For the CDR3, the DNA is TGTGCCAGCATAGGCCGGGACAGGGGGCTAAGCACTGAAGCTTTCTTT. This sequence encodes CASIGRDRGLSTEAFF.